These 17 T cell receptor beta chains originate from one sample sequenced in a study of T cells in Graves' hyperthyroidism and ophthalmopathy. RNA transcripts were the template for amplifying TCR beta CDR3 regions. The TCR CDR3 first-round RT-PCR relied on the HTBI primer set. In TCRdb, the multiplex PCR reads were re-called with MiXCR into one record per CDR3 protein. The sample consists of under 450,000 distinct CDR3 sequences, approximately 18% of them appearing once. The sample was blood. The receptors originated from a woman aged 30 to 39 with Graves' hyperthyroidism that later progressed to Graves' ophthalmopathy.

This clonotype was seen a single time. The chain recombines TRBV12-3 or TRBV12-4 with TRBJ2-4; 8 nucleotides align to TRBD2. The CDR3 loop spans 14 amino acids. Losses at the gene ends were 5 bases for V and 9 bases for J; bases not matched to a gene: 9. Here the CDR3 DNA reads TGTGCCAGCAGTCCTCGACTAGCGCACGGCATTCAGTACTTC. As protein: CASSPRLAHGIQYF.

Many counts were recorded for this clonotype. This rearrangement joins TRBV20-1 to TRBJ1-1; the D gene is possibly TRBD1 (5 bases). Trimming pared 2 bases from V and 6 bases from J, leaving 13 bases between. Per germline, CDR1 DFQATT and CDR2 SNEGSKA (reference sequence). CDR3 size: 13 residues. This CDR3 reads CSARPRDYAEAFF. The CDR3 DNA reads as TGCAGTGCTAGACCCAGGGACTACGCTGAAGCTTTCTTT.

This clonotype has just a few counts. CDR3 amino acids: CASSLARSAYEQYF. CDR3 sequence (DNA): TGTGCCAGCAGTTTGGCCCGTTCAGCCTACGAGCAGTACTTC. This chain uses TRBV28 with TRBJ2-7; no definite D call. V was trimmed by 3 bases and J by 2 bases, leaving 11 bases between them. Germline V lookup: CDR1 MDHEN, CDR2 SYDVKM. CDR3 length equals 14 residues.

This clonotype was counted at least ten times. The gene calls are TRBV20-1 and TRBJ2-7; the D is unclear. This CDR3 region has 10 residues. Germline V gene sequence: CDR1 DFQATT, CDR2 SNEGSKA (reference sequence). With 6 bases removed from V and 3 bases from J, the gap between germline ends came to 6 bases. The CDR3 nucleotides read TGCAGTGCCGCCGACTACGAGCAGTACTTC. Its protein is CSAADYEQYF.

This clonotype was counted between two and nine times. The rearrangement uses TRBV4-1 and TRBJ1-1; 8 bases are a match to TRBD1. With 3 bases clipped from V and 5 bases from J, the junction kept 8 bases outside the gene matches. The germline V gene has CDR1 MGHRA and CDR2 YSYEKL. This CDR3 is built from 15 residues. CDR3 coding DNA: TGCGCCAGCAGCCACCGAACAGGGGGAGATACTGAAGCTTTCTTT. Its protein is CASSHRTGGDTEAFF.

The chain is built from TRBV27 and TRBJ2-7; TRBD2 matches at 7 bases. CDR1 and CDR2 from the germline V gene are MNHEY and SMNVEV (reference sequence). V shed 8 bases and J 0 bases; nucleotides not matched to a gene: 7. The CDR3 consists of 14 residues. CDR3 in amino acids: CASALGGSSYEQYF. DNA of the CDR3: TGTGCCAGCGCACTGGGAGGGAGCTCCTACGAGCAGTACTTC.

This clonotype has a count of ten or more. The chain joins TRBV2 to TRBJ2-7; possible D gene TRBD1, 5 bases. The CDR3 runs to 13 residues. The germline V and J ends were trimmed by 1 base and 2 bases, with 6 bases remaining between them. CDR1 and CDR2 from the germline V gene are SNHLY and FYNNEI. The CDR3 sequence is CASSEGGPYEQYF. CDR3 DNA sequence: TGTGCCAGCAGTGAAGGGGGCCCCTACGAGCAGTACTTC. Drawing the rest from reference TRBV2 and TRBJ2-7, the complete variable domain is EPEVTQTPSHQVTQMGQEVILRCVPISNHLYFYWYRQILGQKVEFLVSFYNNEISEKSEIFDDQFSVERPDGSNFTLKIRSTKLEDSAMYFCASSEGGPYEQYFGPGTRLTVT.

The CDR3 region is CSARASGGGRTDTQYF. The CDR3 bases are TGCAGTGCTAGAGCCTCCGGCGGAGGACGCACAGATACGCAGTATTTT. The V call is TRBV20-1, the J call TRBJ2-3, with a possible D match to TRBD2 (5 bases). Trimming cost V 1 base and J 1 base, with 15 bases left between them. This CDR3 has 16 amino acids. Per the germline V gene, CDR1 is DFQATT and CDR2 is SNEGSKA (reference sequence).

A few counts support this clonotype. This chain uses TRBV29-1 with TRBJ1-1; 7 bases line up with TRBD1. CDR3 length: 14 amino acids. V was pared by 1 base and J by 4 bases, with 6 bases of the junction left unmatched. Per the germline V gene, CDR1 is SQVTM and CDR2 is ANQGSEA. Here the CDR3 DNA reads TGCAGCGTTGAAGGGGTCAGGGGGGGCACTGAAGCTTTCTTT. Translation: CSVEGVRGGTEAFF.

This CDR3 is CASSLTSGVYNEQFF. DNA of the CDR3: TGTGCCAGCAGCTTAACTAGCGGGGTCTACAATGAGCAGTTCTTC. The rearrangement joins TRBV5-4 to TRBJ2-1; 10 nucleotides agree with TRBD2. Germline trimming cut 2 bases from V and 3 bases from J; bases unmatched to any gene: 2. Per the germline V gene, CDR1 is SGHNT and CDR2 is YYREEE (reference sequence). The CDR3 consists of 15 residues.

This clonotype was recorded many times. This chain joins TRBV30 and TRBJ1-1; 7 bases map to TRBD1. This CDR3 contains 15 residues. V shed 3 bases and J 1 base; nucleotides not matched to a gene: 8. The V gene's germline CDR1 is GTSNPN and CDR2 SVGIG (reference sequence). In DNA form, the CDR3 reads TGTGCCTGGAGCGGTTTTGACAGGGAGAACACTGAAGCTTTCTTT. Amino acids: CAWSGFDRENTEAFF.

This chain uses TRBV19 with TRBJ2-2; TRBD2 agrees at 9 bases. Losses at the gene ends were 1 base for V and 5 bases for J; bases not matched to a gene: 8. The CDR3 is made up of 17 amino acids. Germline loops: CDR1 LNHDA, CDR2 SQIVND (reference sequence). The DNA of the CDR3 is TGTGCCAGTAGTATAGGATGGCTAGCGGGGTCGACCGGGGAGCTGTTTTTT. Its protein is CASSIGWLAGSTGELFF.

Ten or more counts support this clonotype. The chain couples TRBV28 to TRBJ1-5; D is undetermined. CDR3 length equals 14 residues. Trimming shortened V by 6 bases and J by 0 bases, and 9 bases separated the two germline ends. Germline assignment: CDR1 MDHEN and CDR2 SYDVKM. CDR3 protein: CASSPINSNQPQHF. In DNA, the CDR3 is TGTGCCAGCAGCCCCATCAATAGCAATCAGCCCCAGCATTTT.

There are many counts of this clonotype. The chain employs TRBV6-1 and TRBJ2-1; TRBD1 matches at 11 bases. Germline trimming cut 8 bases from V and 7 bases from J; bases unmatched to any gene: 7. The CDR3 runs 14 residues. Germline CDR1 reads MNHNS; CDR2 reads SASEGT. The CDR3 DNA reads TGTGCCAGCCCCGGGACAGGGGGAACGAATGAGCAGTTCTTC. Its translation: CASPGTGGTNEQFF.

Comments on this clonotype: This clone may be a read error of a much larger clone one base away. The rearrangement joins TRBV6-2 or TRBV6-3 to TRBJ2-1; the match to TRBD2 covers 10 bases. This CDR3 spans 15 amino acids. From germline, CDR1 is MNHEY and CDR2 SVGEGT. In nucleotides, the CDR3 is TGTGCCAGCAGACCGGGACTAGCGTCCTACAATAAGCAGTTCTTC. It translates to CASRPGLASYNKQFF.

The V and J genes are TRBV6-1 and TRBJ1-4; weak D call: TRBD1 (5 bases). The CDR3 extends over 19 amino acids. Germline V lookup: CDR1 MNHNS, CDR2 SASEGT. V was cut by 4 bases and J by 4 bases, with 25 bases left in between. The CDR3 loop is CASSGYRGSVRGYNEKLFF. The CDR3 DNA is TGTGCCAGCAGTGGATACCGTGGGAGTGTTCGGGGGTATAATGAAAAACTGTTTTTT.

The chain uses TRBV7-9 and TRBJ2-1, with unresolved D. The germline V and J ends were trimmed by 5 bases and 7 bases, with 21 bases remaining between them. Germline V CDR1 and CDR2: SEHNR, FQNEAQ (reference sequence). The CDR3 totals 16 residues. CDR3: CASSNTRGPPLNEQFF. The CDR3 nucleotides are TGTGCCAGCAGCAATACTCGAGGCCCTCCACTAAATGAGCAGTTCTTC.